This T cell receptor beta chain was documented in a study of T cells after posttransplantation cyclophosphamide. Study-level results: Tissue-infiltrating T cells from skin or gut overlapped little with blood T cells. After PTCy, TRB diversity resembled that of CNI/methotrexate controls.

A marrow graft followed busulfan-fludarabine conditioning, with cyclophosphamide on days +3 and +4. Libraries were prepared by immunoSEQ multiplex PCR; TCRdb keeps only in-frame clonotypes and omits some of them. The repertoire consists of 8,500 to 13,000 clones, none detected only once. The ends lost 4 bases at V and 7 bases at J; junction bases unmatched: 6. The CDR3 is 14 residues long. Germline CDR1 reads LNHDA; CDR2 reads SQIVND (reference sequence). This clone was counted at least ten times. Its antigen is undetermined. The origin of this receptor is a female patient between 40 and 55 years old who received an allogeneic stem cell transplant from a related donor, was CMV-positive, and had no GVHD. Some T cells could come from the graft donor. The specimen was PBMCs, collected after allogeneic stem cell transplant with posttransplant cyclophosphamide. V usage is TRBV19 and J usage is TRBJ2-2; 7 bases agree with TRBD2. Here the CDR3 reads CASSNGLDHGELFF. DNA for the CDR3: TGTGCCAGTAGTAATGGACTAGATCACGGGGAGCTGTTTTTT.